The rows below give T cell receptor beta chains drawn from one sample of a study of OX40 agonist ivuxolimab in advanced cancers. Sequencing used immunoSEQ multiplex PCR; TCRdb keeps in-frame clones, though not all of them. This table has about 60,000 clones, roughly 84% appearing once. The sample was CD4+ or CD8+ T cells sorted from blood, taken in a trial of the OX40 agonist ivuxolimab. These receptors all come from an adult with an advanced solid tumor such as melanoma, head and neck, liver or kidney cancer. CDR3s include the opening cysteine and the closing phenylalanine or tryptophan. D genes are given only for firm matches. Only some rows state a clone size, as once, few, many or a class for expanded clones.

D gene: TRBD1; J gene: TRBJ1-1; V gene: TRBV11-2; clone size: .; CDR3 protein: CASSLPGGTEAFF; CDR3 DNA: TGTGCCAGCAGCCTCCCAGGGGGCACTGAAGCTTTCTTT
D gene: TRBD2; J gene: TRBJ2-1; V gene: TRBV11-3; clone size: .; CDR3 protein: CASSLDGGAGNEQFF; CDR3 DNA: TGTGCCAGCAGCTTAGACGGGGGGGCCGGGAATGAGCAGTTCTTC
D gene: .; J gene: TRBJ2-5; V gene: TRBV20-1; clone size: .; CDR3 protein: CSAPDQETQYF; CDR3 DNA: TGCAGTGCCCCCGACCAAGAGACCCAGTACTTC
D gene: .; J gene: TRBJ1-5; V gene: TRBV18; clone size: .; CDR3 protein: CASSPGRSNQPQHF; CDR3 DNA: TGTGCCAGCTCACCCGGAAGAAGCAATCAGCCCCAGCATTTT
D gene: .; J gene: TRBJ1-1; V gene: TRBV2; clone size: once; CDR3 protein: CASNRIDTEAFF; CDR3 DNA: TGTGCCAGCAACAGGATTGACACTGAAGCTTTCTTT
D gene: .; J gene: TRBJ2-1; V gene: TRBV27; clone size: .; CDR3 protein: CASSSLPPGQREQFF; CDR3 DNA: TGTGCCAGCAGTTCCCTCCCCCCGGGACAACGGGAGCAGTTCTTC
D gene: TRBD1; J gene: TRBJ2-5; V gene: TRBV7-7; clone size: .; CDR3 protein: CASSSDRGQETQYF; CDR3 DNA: TGTGCCAGCAGCTCAGACAGGGGCCAAGAGACCCAGTACTTC
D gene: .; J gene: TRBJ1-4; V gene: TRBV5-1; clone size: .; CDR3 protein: CASSFAGVGEKLFF; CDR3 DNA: TGCGCCAGCAGCTTTGCAGGGGTGGGTGAAAAACTGTTTTTT
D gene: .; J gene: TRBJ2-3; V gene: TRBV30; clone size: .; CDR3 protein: CAWRPGGTDTQYF; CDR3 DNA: TGTGCCTGGAGACCGGGAGGCACAGATACGCAGTATTTT
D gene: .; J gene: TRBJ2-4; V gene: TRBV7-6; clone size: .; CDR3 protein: CASSQRSF; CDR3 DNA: TGTGCCAGCAGCCAACGGTCTTTC
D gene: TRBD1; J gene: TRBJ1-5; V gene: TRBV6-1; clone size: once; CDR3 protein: CASSETGGGQPQHF; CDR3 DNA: TGTGCCAGCAGTGAGACAGGGGGAGGTCAGCCCCAGCATTTT
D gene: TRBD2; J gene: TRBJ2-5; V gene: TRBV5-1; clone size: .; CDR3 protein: CASSLSAGEAETQYF; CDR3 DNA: TGCGCCAGCAGCTTAAGTGCGGGAGAAGCAGAGACCCAGTACTTC
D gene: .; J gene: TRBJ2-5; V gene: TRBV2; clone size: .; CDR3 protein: CASRARPPWQSRETQYF; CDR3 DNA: TGTGCCAGCAGGGCCCGCCCGCCATGGCAATCGCGGGAGACCCAGTACTTC
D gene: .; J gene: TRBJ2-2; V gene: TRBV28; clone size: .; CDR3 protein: CATLGSQNTGELFF; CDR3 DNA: TGTGCCACTCTAGGATCACAGAACACCGGGGAGCTGTTTTTT
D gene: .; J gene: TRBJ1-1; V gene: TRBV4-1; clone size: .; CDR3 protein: CASSQGSSGWDTEAFF; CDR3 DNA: TGCGCCAGCAGCCAAGGTAGTTCGGGTTGGGACACTGAAGCTTTCTTT
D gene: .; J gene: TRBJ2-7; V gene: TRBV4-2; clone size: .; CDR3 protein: CASSQRDQRTYEQYF; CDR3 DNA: TGTGCCAGCAGCCAAAGGGACCAGCGGACTTACGAGCAGTACTTC
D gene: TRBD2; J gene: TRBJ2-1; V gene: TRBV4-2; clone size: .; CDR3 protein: CASSQLAGLARAYSYNEQFF; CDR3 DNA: TGTGCCAGCAGCCAACTGGCCGGACTAGCCAGGGCTTACTCCTACAATGAGCAGTTCTTC
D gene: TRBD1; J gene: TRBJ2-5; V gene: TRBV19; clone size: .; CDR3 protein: CASSTRIGTGEETQYF; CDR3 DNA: TGTGCCAGTAGTACTCGCATAGGGACAGGTGAAGAGACCCAGTACTTC
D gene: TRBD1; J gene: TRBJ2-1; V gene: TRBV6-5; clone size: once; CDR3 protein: CASSYLDRAYNEQFF; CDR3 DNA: TGTGCCAGCAGTTACTTGGACAGGGCCTACAATGAGCAGTTCTTC
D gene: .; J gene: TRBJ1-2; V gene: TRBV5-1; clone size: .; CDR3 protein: CASSLERAYGYTF; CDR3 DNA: TGCGCCAGCAGCTTGGAACGGGCCTATGGCTACACCTTC
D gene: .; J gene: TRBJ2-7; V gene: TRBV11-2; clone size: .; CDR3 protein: CASSLGLLLGEQYF; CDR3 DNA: TGTGCCAGCAGCTTAGGGCTTCTGCTCGGCGAGCAGTACTTC
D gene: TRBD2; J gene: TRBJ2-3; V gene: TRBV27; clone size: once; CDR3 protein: CASSSRTSSGVRDTQYF; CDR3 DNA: TGTGCCAGCAGTTCCCGGACTTCTAGCGGGGTCAGAGATACGCAGTATTTT
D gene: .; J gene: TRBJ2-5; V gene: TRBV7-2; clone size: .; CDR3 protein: CASSFLGGMIQETQYF; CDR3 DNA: TGTGCCAGCAGCTTCCTTGGCGGGATGATTCAAGAGACCCAGTACTTC
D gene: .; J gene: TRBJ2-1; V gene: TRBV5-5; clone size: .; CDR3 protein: CASSDPGVLNLQFF; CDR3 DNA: TGTGCCAGCAGCGATCCCGGGGTCCTCAACTTGCAGTTCTTC
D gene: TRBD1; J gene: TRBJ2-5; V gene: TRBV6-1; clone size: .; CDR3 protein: CASSRDRAQETQYF; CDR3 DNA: TGTGCCAGCAGCCGGGACAGGGCCCAAGAGACCCAGTACTTC
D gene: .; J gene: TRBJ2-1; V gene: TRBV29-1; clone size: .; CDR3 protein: CSALRTGLRGNEQFF; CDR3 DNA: TGCAGCGCCTTGAGAACAGGGTTAAGGGGTAATGAGCAGTTCTTC
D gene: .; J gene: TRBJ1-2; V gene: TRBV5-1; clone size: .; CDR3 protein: CASSPSEWSTYGYTF; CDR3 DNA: TGCGCCAGCAGCCCATCGGAGTGGTCGACCTATGGCTACACCTTC
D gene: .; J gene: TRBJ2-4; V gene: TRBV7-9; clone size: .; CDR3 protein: CASSYRDIQYF; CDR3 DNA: TGTGCCAGCAGTTACAGGGACATTCAGTACTTC
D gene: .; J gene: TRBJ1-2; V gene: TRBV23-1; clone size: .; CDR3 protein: CASSGGSGAMGRTF; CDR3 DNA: TGCGCCAGCAGCGGGGGGTCGGGGGCCATGGGAAGGACCTTC
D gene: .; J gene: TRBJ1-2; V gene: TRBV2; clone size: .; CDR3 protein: CASSVLGDITF; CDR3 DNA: TGTGCCAGCAGTGTGTTAGGGGATATCACCTTC
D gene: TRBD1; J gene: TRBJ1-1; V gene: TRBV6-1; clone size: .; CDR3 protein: CASGTGGGMNTEAFF; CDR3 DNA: TGTGCCAGCGGGACAGGGGGCGGAATGAACACTGAAGCTTTCTTT
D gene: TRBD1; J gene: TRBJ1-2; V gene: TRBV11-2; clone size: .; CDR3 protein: CASSHYRGPNYGYTF; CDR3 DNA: TGTGCCAGCAGCCACTACAGGGGGCCCAACTATGGCTACACCTTC
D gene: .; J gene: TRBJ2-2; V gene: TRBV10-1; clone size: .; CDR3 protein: CASSAGPILGGELFF; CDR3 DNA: TGCGCCAGCAGTGCGGGCCCCATCCTGGGCGGGGAGCTGTTTTTT
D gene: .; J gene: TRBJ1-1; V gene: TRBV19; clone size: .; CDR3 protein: CASSPTGPGMNTEAFF; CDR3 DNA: TGTGCCAGTAGTCCTACAGGGCCGGGGATGAACACTGAAGCTTTCTTT
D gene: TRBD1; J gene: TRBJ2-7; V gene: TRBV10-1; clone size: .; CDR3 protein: CASSPTGGGEQYF; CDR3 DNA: TGCGCCAGCAGTCCCACAGGGGGCGGCGAGCAGTACTTC
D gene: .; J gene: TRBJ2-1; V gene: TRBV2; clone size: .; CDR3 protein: CASSDLAVHNEQFF; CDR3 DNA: TGTGCCAGCAGTGACTTGGCTGTCCACAATGAGCAGTTCTTC
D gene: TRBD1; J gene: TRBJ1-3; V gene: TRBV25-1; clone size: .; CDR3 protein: CASSSPQGVSSGNTIYF; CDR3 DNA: TGTGCCAGCAGTAGCCCCCAGGGGGTATCCTCTGGAAACACCATATATTTT
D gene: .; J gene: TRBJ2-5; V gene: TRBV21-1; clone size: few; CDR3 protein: CASSTRHTQETQYF; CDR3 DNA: TGTGCCAGCAGCACAAGACACACGCAAGAGACCCAGTACTTC
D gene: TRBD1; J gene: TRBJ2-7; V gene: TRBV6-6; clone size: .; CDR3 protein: CASSVQGAESYEQYF; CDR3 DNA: TGTGCCAGCAGTGTACAGGGGGCGGAATCCTACGAGCAGTACTTC
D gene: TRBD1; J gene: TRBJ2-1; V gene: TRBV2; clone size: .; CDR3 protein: CASLPRGIFDEQFF; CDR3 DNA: TGTGCCAGCTTGCCCAGGGGGATATTCGATGAGCAGTTCTTC
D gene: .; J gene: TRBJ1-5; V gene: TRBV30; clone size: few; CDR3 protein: CAWSRGGVGVRQPQHF; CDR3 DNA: TGTGCCTGGAGTCGGGGAGGTGTGGGGGTCCGTCAGCCCCAGCATTTT
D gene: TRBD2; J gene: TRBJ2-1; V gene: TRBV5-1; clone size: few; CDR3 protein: CASSAGLAGNNEQFF; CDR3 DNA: TGCGCCAGCAGCGCGGGACTAGCGGGTAACAATGAGCAGTTCTTC
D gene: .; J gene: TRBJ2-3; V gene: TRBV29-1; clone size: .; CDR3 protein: CSVEISLTDTQYF; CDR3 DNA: TGCAGCGTTGAGATCTCCCTCACAGATACGCAGTATTTT
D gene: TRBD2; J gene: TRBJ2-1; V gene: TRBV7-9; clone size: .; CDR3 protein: CASSLGVYSGRANNEQFF; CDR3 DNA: TGTGCCAGCAGCTTAGGAGTTTATAGCGGGAGGGCCAACAATGAGCAGTTCTTC
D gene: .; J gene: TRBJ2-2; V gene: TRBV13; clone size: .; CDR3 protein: CASSSFTGELFF; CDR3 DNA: TGTGCCAGCAGCTCTTTCACCGGGGAGCTGTTTTTT